This T cell receptor beta chain was identified in a study of CD8 T cells in ankylosing spondylitis. Study-wide results and caveats: Within peripheral blood, clones linked to disease were CD8+ and relatively rare. Researchers reportedly found disease-linked clones significantly enriched in matched ankylosing spondylitis synovial fluid. Earlier work had already found some motif variants in reactive arthritis synovial fluid and blood. Roughly 8 highly homologous variants made up a TCR beta motif that seemed to typify ankylosing spondylitis blood.

This CDR3 comprises 19 residues. V was clipped by 2 bases and J by 4 bases; unmatched bases: 18. Germline values: CDR1 SQVTM, CDR2 ANQGSEA. Scientists made TCR beta libraries using quantitative 5'-RACE with molecular barcodes. TCRdb analysed the 5' RACE reads with MiXCR anew, one entry per CDR3 protein. Here the sample spans over 400,000 distinct CDR3 sequences, more than 25% being singletons. For this clonotype: Its target is unknown.

This receptor was obtained from a male donor with ankylosing spondylitis. Sequencing input: blood, either unsorted or a sorted T cell fraction (not recorded which). The chain joins TRBV29-1 to TRBJ2-3; 10 nucleotides align to TRBD1. CDR3 loop: CSVEPQDRGLIGLPDTQYF. The CDR3 DNA reads as TGCAGCGTTGAACCACAAGACAGGGGGCTAATAGGTCTACCAGATACGCAGTATTTT.